Presented here are 8 T cell receptor beta chains from one specimen sequenced in a study of identical twins. MiXCR was run by TCRdb on the 5' RACE reads, yielding one entry per CDR3 protein. The data hold about 330,000 distinct CDR3 sequences, with 12% observed a single time. This sample also belongs to another study, concerning yellow fever vaccine responses in identical twins.

What was sequenced was CD8+ T cells sorted from blood. These receptors were collected from a woman between 18 and 29 years old in good health.

The chain employs TRBV29-1 and TRBJ2-7; 7 bases are a match to TRBD2. This CDR3 is 13 amino acids long. The germline V gene has CDR1 SQVTM and CDR2 ANQGSEA. After removal of 5 bases from V and 7 bases from J, the junction contained 11 bases not matched to a gene. For the CDR3, the DNA is TGCAGCGTTCGACTAGCAGGTTCTTGGGAGCAGTACGTC. Protein product: CSVRLAGSWEQYV.

The chain has TRBV7-9 and TRBJ1-1; D gene ambiguous. The germline V and J ends were trimmed by 11 bases and 11 bases, with 12 bases remaining between them. The CDR3 extends over 9 amino acids. Germline-derived CDR1 and CDR2 are SEHNR and FQNEAQ (reference sequence). The DNA for the CDR3 is TGTGCCGTCGGTCCGGAGGCTTTCTTT. It yields the protein CAVGPEAFF.

There are a few counts of this clonotype. V gene TRBV28 combines with J gene TRBJ2-7; 8 bases map to TRBD1. J lost 0 bases, V lost 5 bases, and 3 bases had no gene match. The germline V gene has CDR1 MDHEN and CDR2 SYDVKM. The CDR3 is made up of 14 amino acids. The CDR3 region has the DNA TGTGCCAGCAGTCCCCAGGGGGCCTCCTACGAGCAGTACTTC. Translation: CASSPQGASYEQYF.

The chain has TRBV6-5 and TRBJ2-3, with 13 bases identical to TRBD2. V lost 3 bases and J lost 2; bases outside the gene matches: 8. Germline V CDR1 and CDR2: MNHEY, SVGAGI. CDR3 length: 18 amino acids. The CDR3 sequence: CASSYTSGGARPTDTQYF. As DNA, the CDR3 is TGTGCCAGCAGTTATACTAGCGGGGGGGCACGTCCCACAGATACGCAGTATTTT.

The chain carries TRBV5-6 and TRBJ2-5; TRBD2 agrees at 7 bases. Germline V lookup: CDR1 SGHDT, CDR2 YYEEEE. The J segment lost 3 bases and the V segment lost 4 bases, leaving 15 bases of the junction unmatched. This CDR3 is built from 17 residues. The CDR3 DNA reads TGTGCCAGCAGCCAAACAAGCGCGGGAGTAAACGAAGAGACCCAGTACTTC. This encodes CASSQTSAGVNEETQYF.

This clonotype was detected only a few times. The V and J genes are TRBV29-1 and TRBJ2-3; weak D call: TRBD2 (5 bases). Per the germline V gene, CDR1 is SQVTM and CDR2 is ANQGSEA. CDR3 length: 12 amino acids. V gave up 6 bases and J gave up 6 bases, with 13 bases separating them. The CDR3 here is CSVDTIADTQYF. The CDR3 coding sequence is TGCAGCGTCGACACAATAGCGGATACGCAGTATTTT.

This clonotype was detected ten times or more. The CDR3 region is CATSRDPGDEAFF. CDR3 DNA: TGTGCCACCAGCAGAGACCCAGGAGATGAAGCTTTCTTT. The V gene is TRBV15, the J gene TRBJ1-1; D gene ambiguous. Looked up from germline, CDR1 is LNHNV and CDR2 is YYDKDF (reference sequence). V dropped 0 bases and J dropped 7 bases, with 9 bases sitting between them. There are 13 residues in the CDR3.

As for this clonotype: With a much larger clone just one base away, this may be a read error. The chain couples TRBV28 to TRBJ2-4; D call uncertain. The V gene lost 2 bases and the J gene lost 1 base, with 0 bases spanning the gap. The CDR3 covers 12 residues. CDR1 is MDHEN, CDR2 SYDVKM, per germline. The CDR3 here is CASSLAKNIQYF. The CDR3 nucleotides are TGTGCCAGCAGTTTAGCCAAAAACATTCAGTACTTC.